The clone carrying this TCR beta chain has just one count. With V trimmed by 5 bases and J by 2 bases, 5 bases remained unmatched. The germline V gene encodes CDR1 MRHNA and CDR2 SNTAGT. The CDR3 extends over 16 amino acids. Repertoires were generated with immunoSEQ multiplex PCR, while TCRdb's copy carries only in-frame clones and drops some. Among tens of thousands of clones listed, approximately 91% were seen once. The entry originates in a study of T cell changes during pregnancy in multiple sclerosis. Sequenced material: CD8+ T cells from peripheral blood mononuclear cells, taken after pregnancy. V gene TRBV6-4 combines with J gene TRBJ2-6; 8 bases map to TRBD2. This clonotype originated in a female donor with multiple sclerosis, enrolled in a pregnancy study. DNA for the CDR3: TGTGCCAGCAGTCCGTCGGGAGGGGCTGGGGCCAACGTCCTGACTTTC. Translating it yields CASSPSGGAGANVLTF.